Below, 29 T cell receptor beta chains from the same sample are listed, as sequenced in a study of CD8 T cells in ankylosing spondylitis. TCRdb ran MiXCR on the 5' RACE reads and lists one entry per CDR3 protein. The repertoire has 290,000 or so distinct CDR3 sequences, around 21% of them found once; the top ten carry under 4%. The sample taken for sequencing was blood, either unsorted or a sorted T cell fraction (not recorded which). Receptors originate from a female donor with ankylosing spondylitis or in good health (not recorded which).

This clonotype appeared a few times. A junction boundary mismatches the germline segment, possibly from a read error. Here the CDR3 DNA reads TGCAGTGTTAGAGATCTGAACCCGGGGCAGTTCTTC. Translating it yields CSVRDLNPGQFF. The genes are TRBV20-1 and TRBJ2-1, with D unclear. CDR3 length: 12 residues. The germline CDR1 and CDR2 sequences are DFQATT and SNEGSKA (reference sequence).

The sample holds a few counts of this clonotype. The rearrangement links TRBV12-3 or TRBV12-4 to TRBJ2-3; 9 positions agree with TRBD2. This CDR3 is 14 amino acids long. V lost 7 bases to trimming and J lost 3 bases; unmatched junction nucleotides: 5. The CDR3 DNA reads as TGTGCCAGCACCACGAGCGGGAGGACAGATACGCAGTATTTT. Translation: CASTTSGRTDTQYF.

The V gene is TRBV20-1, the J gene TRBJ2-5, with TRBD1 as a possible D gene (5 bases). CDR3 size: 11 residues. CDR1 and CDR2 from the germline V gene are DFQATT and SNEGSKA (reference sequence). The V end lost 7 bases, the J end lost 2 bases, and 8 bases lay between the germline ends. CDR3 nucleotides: TGCAGTGGGGGCCCGCAAGAGACCCAGTACTTC. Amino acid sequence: CSGGPQETQYF.

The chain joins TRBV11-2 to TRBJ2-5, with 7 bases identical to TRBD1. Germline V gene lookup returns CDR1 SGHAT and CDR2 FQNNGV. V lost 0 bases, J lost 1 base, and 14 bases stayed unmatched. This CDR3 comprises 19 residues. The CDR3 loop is CASSLDRSRDRAFQETQYF. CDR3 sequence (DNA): TGTGCCAGCAGCTTAGACCGGAGCAGGGACAGAGCTTTCCAAGAGACCCAGTACTTC. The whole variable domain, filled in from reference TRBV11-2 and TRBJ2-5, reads EAGVAQSPRYKIIEKRQSVAFWCNPISGHATLYWYQQILGQGPKLLIQFQNNGVVDDSQLPKDRFSAERLKGVDSTLKIQPAKLEDSAVYLCASSLDRSRDRAFQETQYFGPGTRLLVL.

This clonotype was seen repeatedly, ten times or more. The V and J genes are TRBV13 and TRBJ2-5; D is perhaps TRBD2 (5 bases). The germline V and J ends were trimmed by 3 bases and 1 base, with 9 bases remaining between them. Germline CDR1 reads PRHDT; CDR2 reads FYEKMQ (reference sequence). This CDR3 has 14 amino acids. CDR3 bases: TGTGCCAGCAGCTTGAGCGGAATCCAAGAGACCCAGTACTTC. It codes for CASSLSGIQETQYF.

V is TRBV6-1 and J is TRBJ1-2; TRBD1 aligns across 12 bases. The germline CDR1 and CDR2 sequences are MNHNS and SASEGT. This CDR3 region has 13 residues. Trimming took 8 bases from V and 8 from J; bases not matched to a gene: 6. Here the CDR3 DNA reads TGTGCCAGCTGCGGGACAGGGGGCGGAGGCTACACCTTC. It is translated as CASCGTGGGGYTF.

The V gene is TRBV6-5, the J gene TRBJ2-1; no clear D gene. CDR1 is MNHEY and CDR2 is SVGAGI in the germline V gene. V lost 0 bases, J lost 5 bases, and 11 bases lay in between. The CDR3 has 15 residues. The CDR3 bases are TGTGCCAGCAGTTACTCGATTCAAACCCACAATGAGCAGTTCTTC. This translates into CASSYSIQTHNEQFF.

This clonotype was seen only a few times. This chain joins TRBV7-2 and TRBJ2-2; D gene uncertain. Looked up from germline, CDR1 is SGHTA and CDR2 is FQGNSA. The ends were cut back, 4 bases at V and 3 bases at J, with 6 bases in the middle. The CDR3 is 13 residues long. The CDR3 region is CASSSPHTGELFF. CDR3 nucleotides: TGTGCCAGCAGCTCCCCCCACACCGGGGAGCTGTTTTTT.

CDR3 DNA: TGCAGTGCTGTAGCGGGGGACACAGATACGCAGTATTTT. It yields the protein CSAVAGDTDTQYF. This chain joins TRBV20-1 and TRBJ2-3, with 9 bases fitting TRBD2. The ends lost 5 bases at V and 2 bases at J; junction bases unmatched: 2. The CDR3 length is 13 residues. Germline values: CDR1 DFQATT, CDR2 SNEGSKA (reference sequence).

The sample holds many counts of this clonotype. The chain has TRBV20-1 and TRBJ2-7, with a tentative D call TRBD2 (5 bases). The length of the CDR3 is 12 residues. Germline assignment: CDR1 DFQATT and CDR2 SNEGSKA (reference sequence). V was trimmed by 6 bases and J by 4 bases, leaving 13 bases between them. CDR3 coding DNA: TGCAGTGCCGAGGAGGTTTCGTACGAGCAGTACTTC. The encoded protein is CSAEEVSYEQYF.

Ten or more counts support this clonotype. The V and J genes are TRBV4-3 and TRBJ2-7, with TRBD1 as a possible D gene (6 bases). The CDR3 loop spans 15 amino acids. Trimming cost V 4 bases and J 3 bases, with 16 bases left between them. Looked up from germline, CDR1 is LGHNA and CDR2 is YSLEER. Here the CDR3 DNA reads TGCGCCAGCAGCCTTTTCTTGGACAGACTCTACGAGCAGTACTTC. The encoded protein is CASSLFLDRLYEQYF.

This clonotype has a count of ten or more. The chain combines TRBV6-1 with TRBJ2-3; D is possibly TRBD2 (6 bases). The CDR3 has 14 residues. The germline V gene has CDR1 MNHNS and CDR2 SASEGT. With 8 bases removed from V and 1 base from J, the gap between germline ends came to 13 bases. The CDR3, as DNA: TGTGCCAGCGCCGGGTGGGGGGGCACAGATACGCAGTATTTT. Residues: CASAGWGGTDTQYF.

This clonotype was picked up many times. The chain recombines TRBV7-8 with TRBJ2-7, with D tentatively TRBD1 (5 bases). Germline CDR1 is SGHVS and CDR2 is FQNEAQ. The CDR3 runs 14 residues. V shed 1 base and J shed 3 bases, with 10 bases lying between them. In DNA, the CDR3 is TGTGCCAGCAGCTTAGGGGCCAGGGTCTACGAGCAGTACTTC. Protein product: CASSLGARVYEQYF.

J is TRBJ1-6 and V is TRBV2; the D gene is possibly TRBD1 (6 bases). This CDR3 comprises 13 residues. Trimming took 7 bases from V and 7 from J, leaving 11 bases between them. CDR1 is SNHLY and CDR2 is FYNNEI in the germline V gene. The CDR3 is CASIPQGNSPLHF. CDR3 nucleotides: TGTGCCAGCATCCCACAGGGAAATTCACCCCTCCACTTT.

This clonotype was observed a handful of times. CDR3 in amino acids: CASSQRALGERNTEAFF. The CDR3 DNA follows: TGTGCCAGCAGCCAAAGGGCTCTAGGGGAACGGAACACTGAAGCTTTCTTT. This rearrangement joins TRBV4-2 to TRBJ1-1, with D perhaps matching TRBD1 (5 bases). Germline CDR1 and CDR2: LGHNA and YNFKEQ. V was cut by 2 bases and J by 1 base, with 17 bases left in between. CDR3 size: 17 residues.

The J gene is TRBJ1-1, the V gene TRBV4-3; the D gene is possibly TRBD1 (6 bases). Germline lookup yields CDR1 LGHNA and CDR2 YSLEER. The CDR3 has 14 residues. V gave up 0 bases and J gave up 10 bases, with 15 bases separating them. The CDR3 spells CASSQDIGGRGAFF. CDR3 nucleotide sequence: TGCGCCAGCAGCCAAGATATAGGGGGACGGGGAGCTTTCTTT.

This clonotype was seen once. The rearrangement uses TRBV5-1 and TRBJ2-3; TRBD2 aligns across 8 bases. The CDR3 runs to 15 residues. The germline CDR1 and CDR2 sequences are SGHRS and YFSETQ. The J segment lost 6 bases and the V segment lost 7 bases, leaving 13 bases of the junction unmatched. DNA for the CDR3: TGCGCCAGCGCACCCTCGGGAGGGCCAAGTGATACGCAGTATTTT. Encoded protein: CASAPSGGPSDTQYF. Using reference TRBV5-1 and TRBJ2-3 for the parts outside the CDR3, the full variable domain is KAGVTQTPRYLIKTRGQQVTLSCSPISGHRSVSWYQQTPGQGLQFLFEYFSETQRNKGNFPGRFSGRQFSNSRSEMNVSTLELGDSALYLCASAPSGGPSDTQYFGPGTRLTVL.

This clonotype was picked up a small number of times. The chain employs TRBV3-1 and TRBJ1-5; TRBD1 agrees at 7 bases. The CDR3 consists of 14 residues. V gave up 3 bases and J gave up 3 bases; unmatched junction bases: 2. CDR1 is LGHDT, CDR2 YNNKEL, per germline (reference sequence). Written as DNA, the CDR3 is TGTGCCAGCAGCCAGACAGGGAACAATCAGCCCCAGCATTTT. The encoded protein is CASSQTGNNQPQHF.

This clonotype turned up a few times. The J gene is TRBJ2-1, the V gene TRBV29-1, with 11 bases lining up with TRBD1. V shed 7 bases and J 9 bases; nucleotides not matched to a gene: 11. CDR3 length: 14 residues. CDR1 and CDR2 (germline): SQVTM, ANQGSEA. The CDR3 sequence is CSASGTGGAGEQFF. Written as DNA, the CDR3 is TGCAGCGCGTCTGGGACAGGGGGAGCAGGTGAGCAGTTCTTC.

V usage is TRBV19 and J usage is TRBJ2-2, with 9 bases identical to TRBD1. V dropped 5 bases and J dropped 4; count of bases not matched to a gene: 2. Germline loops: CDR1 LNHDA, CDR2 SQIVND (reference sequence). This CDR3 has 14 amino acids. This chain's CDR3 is CASSRGQGTGELFF. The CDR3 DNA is TGTGCCAGTAGTCGGGGACAGGGCACCGGGGAGCTGTTTTTT.

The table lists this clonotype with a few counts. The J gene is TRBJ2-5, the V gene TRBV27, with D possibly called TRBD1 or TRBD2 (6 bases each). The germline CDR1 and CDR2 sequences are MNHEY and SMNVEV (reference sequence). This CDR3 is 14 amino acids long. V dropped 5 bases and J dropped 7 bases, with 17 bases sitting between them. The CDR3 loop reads CASSTSGWGATQYF. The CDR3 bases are TGTGCCAGCAGTACCTCAGGGTGGGGGGCGACCCAGTACTTC.

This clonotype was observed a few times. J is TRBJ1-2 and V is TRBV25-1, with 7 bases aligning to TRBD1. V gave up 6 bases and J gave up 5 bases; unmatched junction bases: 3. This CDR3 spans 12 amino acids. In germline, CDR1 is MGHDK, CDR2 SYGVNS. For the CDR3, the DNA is TGTGCCAGCAGCGAACAGGGGTATGGCTACACCTTC. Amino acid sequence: CASSEQGYGYTF.

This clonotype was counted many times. The CDR3 spells CSAELAGTETQYF. In DNA form, the CDR3 reads TGCAGCGCCGAGTTAGCGGGAACAGAGACCCAGTACTTC. This sequence joins TRBV29-1 and TRBJ2-5; the match to TRBD2 covers 8 bases. CDR3 length: 13 residues. Germline CDR1 SQVTM, CDR2 ANQGSEA. The V and J ends lost 7 bases and 4 bases, in that order; junction bases with no gene match: 8.

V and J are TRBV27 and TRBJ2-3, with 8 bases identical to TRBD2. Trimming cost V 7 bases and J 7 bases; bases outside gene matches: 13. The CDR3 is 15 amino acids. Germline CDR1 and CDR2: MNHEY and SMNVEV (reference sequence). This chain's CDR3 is CASKAIGRAENTQYF. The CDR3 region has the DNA TGTGCCAGCAAGGCAATCGGGAGGGCCGAGAATACGCAGTATTTT.

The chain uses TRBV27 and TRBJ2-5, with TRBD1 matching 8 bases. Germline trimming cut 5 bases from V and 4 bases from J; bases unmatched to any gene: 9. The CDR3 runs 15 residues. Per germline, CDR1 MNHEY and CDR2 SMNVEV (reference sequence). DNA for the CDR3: TGTGCCAGCAGTCCGGGACAGGAACGGCGAGAGACCCAGTACTTC. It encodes CASSPGQERRETQYF.

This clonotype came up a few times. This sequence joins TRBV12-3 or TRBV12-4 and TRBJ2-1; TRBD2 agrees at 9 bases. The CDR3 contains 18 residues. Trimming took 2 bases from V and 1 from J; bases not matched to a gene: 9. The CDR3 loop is CASSLRGGRAMSYNEQFF. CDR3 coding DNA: TGTGCCAGCAGTTTAAGGGGCGGGAGGGCCATGTCCTACAATGAGCAGTTCTTC.

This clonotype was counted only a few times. The CDR3 DNA is TGCAGTGCAAGCCACGGAGCTTTCTTT. This sequence encodes CSASHGAFF. The chain has TRBV20-1 and TRBJ1-1, with D hard to call. The CDR3 spans 9 residues. V was clipped by 6 bases and J by 10 bases, with 9 bases between them. Germline assignment: CDR1 DFQATT and CDR2 SNEGSKA (reference sequence).

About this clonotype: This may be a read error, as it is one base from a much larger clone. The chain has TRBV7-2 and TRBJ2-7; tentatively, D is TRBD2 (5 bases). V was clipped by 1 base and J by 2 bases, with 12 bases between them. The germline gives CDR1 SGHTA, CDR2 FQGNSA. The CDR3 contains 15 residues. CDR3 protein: CASSLVDSVAYEQYF. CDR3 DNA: TGTGCCAGCAGCTTAGTGGATAGCGTGGCCTACGAGCAGTACTTC.

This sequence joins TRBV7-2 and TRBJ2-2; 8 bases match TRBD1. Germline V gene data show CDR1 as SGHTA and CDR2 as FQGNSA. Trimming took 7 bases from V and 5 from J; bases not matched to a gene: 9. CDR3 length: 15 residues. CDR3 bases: TGTGCCAGCACCATTGACAGGGGAAGGACCGGGGAGCTGTTTTTT. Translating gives CASTIDRGRTGELFF.